One T cell receptor beta chain is described in this entry. As yet, its antigen is unknown. The sample comes from a study of OX40 agonist ivuxolimab in advanced cancers. Study-wide background: Patients received ivuxolimab, an agonistic anti-OX40 (CD134) antibody. Patients assigned to dose escalation were diagnosed with hepatocellular carcinoma, melanoma, renal cell or head and neck cancer. Mean age 60 years, range about 20 to 79; roughly 80% male.

The V gene's germline CDR1 is MNHEY and CDR2 SVGAGI. V shed 6 bases and J shed 8 bases, with 14 bases lying between them. The CDR3 contains 13 residues. Study-wide points: Both blood CD4+ and CD8+ T cells showed clonal growth by week 6 at 0.1 to 3.0 mg/kg.

The repertoire was sequenced with immunoSEQ multiplex PCR; TCRdb's copy has only in-frame clones and lacks some. The profile covers approximately 52,000 clones, with 60% to 85% appearing a single time and approximately 2% taken by the ten largest. The sample here was CD4+ or CD8+ T cells sorted from blood, taken in a trial of the OX40 agonist ivuxolimab. The receptor was derived from an adult with an advanced solid tumor such as melanoma, head and neck, liver or kidney cancer. This sequence joins TRBV6-5 and TRBJ2-1; D ambiguous. DNA of the CDR3: TGTGCCAGCAGGATGCCGGGCGGTTATGAGCAGTTCTTC. Its translation: CASRMPGGYEQFF.